This T cell receptor beta chain was retrieved from a study of cytomegalovirus exposure and HLA in healthy donors. Study findings and constraints: Most TCR sequences showed up rarely, but some public TCRs showed up in many donors.

CDR3 size: 14 residues. Trimming left V 2 bases short and J 2 bases short, with 9 bases between. Germline V gene lookup returns CDR1 MGHDK and CDR2 SYGVNS. Notes on this clone: Antigen specificity is unknown.

The data were produced by immunoSEQ multiplex PCR, yet TCRdb's version contains in-frame clones alone and is incomplete. The table shows 150,000 to 200,000 clones, with just under 90% occurring only once. This chain connects TRBV25-1 to TRBJ2-5; D not certain. This clonotype was sampled from a young man in good health and CMV-seropositive. Sample: PBMCs. Here the CDR3 reads CASSEGSRQETQYF. In nucleotides, the CDR3 is TGTGCCAGCAGTGAAGGGTCTAGGCAAGAGACCCAGTACTTC.